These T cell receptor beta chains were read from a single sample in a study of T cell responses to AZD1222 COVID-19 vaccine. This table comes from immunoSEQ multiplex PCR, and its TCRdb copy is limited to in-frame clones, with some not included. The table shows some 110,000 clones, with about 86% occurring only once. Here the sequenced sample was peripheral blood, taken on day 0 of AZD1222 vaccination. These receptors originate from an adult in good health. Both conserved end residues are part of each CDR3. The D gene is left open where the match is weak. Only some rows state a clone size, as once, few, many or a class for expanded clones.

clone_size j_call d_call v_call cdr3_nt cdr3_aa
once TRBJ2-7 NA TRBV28 TGTGCCAGCAGTTTGTATCAGGGTTCCCGCGAGCAGTACTTC CASSLYQGSREQYF
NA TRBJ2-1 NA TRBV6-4 TGTGCCAGCAGTGACTCGATTTCTCCGCACCCCAATGAGCAGTTCTTC CASSDSISPHPNEQFF
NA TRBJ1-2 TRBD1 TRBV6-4 TGTGCCAGCAGTGACGGCCCGGCAGGGGGATTCGACGGGTATGGCTACACCTTC CASSDGPAGGFDGYGYTF
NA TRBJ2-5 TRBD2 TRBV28 TGTGCCAGCAGCCCTAGCGGGGGGTTGGAGACCCAGTACTTC CASSPSGGLETQYF
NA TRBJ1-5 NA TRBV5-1 TGCGCCAGCAGCCCAGGCCAGGGTCTCGATAATCAGCCCCAGCATTTT CASSPGQGLDNQPQHF
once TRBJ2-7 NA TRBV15 TGTGCCACCAGCAGAGATCGATTCGGGGGTTCGATACCCTACGAGCAGTACTTC CATSRDRFGGSIPYEQYF
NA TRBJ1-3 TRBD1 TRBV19 TGTGCCAGCGGGACAGGGGCTTCTGGAAACACCATATATTTT CASGTGASGNTIYF
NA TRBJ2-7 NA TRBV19 TGTGCCAGTAGTATTGGGGAGTACGAGCAGTACTTC CASSIGEYEQYF
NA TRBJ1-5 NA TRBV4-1 TGCGCCAGCAGCCAGGGGCAGGGGATTAGGCAGCCCCAGCATTTT CASSQGQGIRQPQHF
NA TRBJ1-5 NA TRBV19 TGTGCCAGTGCCCCCGGGCCACCGAATCAGCCCCAGCATTTT CASAPGPPNQPQHF